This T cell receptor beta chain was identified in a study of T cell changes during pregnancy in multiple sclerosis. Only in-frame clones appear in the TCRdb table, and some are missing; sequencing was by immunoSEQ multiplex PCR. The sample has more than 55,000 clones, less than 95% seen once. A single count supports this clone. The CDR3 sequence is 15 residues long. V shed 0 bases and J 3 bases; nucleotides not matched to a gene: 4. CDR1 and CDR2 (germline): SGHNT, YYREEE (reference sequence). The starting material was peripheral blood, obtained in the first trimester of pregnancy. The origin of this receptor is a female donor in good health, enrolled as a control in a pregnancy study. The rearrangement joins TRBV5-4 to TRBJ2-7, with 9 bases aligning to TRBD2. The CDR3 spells CASSLAASGVYEQYF. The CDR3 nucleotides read TGTGCCAGCAGCTTGGCGGCTAGCGGGGTCTACGAGCAGTACTTC.